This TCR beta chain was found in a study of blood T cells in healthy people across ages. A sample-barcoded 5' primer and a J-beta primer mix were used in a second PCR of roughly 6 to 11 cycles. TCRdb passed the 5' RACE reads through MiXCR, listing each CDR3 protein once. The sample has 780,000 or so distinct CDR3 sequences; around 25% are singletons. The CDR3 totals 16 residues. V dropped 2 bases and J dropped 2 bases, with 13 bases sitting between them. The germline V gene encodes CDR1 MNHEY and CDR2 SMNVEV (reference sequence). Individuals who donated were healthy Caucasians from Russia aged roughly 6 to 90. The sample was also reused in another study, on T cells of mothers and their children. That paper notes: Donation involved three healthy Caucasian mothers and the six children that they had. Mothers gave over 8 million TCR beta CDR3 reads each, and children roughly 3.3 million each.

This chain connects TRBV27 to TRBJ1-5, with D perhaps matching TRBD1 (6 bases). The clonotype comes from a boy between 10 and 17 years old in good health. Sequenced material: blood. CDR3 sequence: CASSLRQGPGNQPQHF. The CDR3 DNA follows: TGTGCCAGCAGTTTAAGGCAGGGGCCGGGCAATCAGCCCCAGCATTTT.